Described below is a single T cell receptor (beta chain) sequence and its context. Its antigen is still unknown. V lost 4 bases and J 0 bases, leaving 14 bases between the germline ends. Germline V gene lookup returns CDR1 SGHKS and CDR2 YYEKEE (reference sequence). CDR3 length: 15 residues. Sequenced by immunoSEQ multiplex PCR; TCRdb stores in-frame clones only, minus some. This table holds some 2.3 million clones, just over 90% found once. This sample is drawn from a study of shared clonotypes between healthy human individuals. General study points: Only a few donors were included, so the genetic and exposure-history diversity represented was limited. The researchers took only blood, and tissue repertoires probably look different.

The receptor was derived from a man between 18 and 35 years old in good health. Some clones in this sample may be carry-over from other donors' samples. Sequencing was performed on naive CD4+ T cells from PBMCs. As for subset: CD45RA+ positively selected. V gene TRBV5-5 combines with J gene TRBJ2-7, with D perhaps TRBD2 (6 bases). The CDR3 sequence is CASSPRTGDSYEQYF. The CDR3 coding sequence is TGTGCCAGCAGCCCCCGGACGGGGGACTCCTACGAGCAGTACTTC.